What follows describes a single T cell receptor beta chain. This sample stems from a study of blood T cell repertoires in COVID-19. As for the study in general: T cells, B-cell-depleted T cells, or PBMCs provided the cDNA or gDNA that served as material.

Seattle cases were enrolled at active infection and followed longitudinally. Per the original methods: Amplification from reference gene primers served as the basis for estimated nucleated cell counts. Assay: immunoSEQ multiplex PCR; the TCRdb copy retains only in-frame clones and omits some. From that table come the V and J calls and clone size; the DNA was used to work out D and trimming. The data show tens of thousands of clones, about 90% seen once. This CDR3 spans 14 amino acids. Germline CDR1 and CDR2: MDHEN and SYDVKM. V was shortened by 2 bases and J by 8 bases, with 13 bases between the two germline ends.

This chain joins TRBV28 and TRBJ1-5, with TRBD1 as a possible D gene (6 bases). The specimen sequenced was peripheral blood. The clonotype comes from a man aged 50-59 years with COVID-19, enrolled during active disease. CDR3 region: CASSLPTGSEPQHF. The CDR3 DNA sequence: TGTGCCAGCAGTTTACCGACAGGCTCTGAGCCCCAGCATTTT.